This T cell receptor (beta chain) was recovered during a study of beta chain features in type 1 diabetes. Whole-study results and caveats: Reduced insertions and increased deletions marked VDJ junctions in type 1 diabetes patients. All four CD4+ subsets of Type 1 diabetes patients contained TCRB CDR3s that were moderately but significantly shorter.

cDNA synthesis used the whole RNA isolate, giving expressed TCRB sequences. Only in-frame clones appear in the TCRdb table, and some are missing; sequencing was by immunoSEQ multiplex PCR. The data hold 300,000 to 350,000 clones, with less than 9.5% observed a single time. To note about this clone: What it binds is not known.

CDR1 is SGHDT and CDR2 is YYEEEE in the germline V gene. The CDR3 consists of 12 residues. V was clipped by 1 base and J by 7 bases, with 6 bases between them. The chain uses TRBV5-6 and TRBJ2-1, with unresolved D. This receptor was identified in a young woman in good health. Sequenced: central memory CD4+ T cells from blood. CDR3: CASSLPRNEQFF. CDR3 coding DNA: TGTGCCAGCAGCTTGCCAAGGAATGAGCAGTTCTTC.